This record concerns one T cell receptor (beta chain) sequence. Its specificity is not known. The repertoire was sequenced with immunoSEQ multiplex PCR; TCRdb's copy has only in-frame clones and lacks some. Among some 120,000 clones listed, about 87% were seen once. The donors were members of the roughly 120-subject validation cohort (separate from the approximately 670-subject first cohort). This sample was included in a study of cytomegalovirus exposure and HLA in healthy donors. About the study: In a later analysis, it was reported that the roughly 120 validation repertoires had been produced on the same platform as the 500 to 750 repertoires belonging to the first cohort.

Germline V gives CDR1 MDHEN, CDR2 SYDVKM. The CDR3 loop spans 15 amino acids. V lost 8 bases and J lost 4, with 18 bases in between. General study results and limits: Investigators reported fewer than 200 TCR beta chains as tied to cytomegalovirus. In vitro checks showed that three CMV-associated chains really do target CMV antigens.

This receptor was taken from a young woman in good health and CMV-seronegative. V and J are TRBV28 and TRBJ1-5, with TRBD1 as a possible D gene (6 bases). The sequencing sample was made of PBMCs. In nucleotides, the CDR3 is TGTGCCAGCGAACCGATTGGGGACATGAATCAGCCCCAGCATTTT. Amino acid sequence: CASEPIGDMNQPQHF. Looking up the rest from reference TRBV28 and TRBJ1-5 gives the full variable domain: DVKVTQSSRYLVKRTGEKVFLECVQDMDHENMFWYRQDPGLGLRLIYFSYDVKMKEKGDIPEGYSVSREKKERFSLILESASTNQTSMYLCASEPIGDMNQPQHFGDGTRLSIL.